This section outlines one T cell receptor beta chain sequence together with its context. Its target is unknown. This entry comes from a study of early T cells in non-severe SARS-CoV-2 infection. Study as a whole: Sequencing used unsorted whole-blood bulk RNA, so chains lack pairing.

Broader study findings: Anti-spike CD8 specificities were favored by VDJdb matching, whose results missed private and CD4 specificities.

The CDR3 length is 13 residues. Germline V gene lookup returns CDR1 SQVTM and CDR2 ANQGSEA. V lost 2 bases and J 0 bases, leaving 7 bases between the germline ends. cDNA molecules, individually, were tagged with unique molecular identifiers. Using its own MiXCR run on the 5' RACE reads, TCRdb lists one record per CDR3 protein. Among around 30,000 distinct CDR3 sequences listed, approximately 10% were seen once. Sequencing was carried out using whole blood. V gene TRBV29-1 combines with J gene TRBJ1-2; D is unresolved. The clonotype was recovered from an adult who was a healthcare worker with PCR-confirmed SARS-CoV-2 infection or an uninfected control (not recorded which). In nucleotides, the CDR3 is TGCAGCGTTGAATCAGGCACTAACTATGGCTACACCTTC. Its translation is CSVESGTNYGYTF. The full variable domain, with the rest looked up from reference TRBV29-1 and TRBJ1-2, is SAVISQKPSRDICQRGTSLTIQCQVDSQVTMMFWYRQQPGQSLTLIATANQGSEATYESGFVIDKFPISRPNLTFSTLTVSNMSPEDSSIYLCSVESGTNYGYTFGSGTRLTVV.